Below are 13 T cell receptor beta chains sequenced from a single sample in a study of blood T cell repertoires in COVID-19. The table came from immunoSEQ multiplex PCR; TCRdb's copy has only in-frame clones and leaves some out. Of 25,000 to 40,000 clones listed, around 86% are singletons. Sequences were obtained from peripheral blood. The receptors were gathered from a man in his sixties with active COVID-19.

This rearrangement joins TRBV19 to TRBJ2-2; 12 bases agree with TRBD2. Germline V gene lookup returns CDR1 LNHDA and CDR2 SQIVND (reference sequence). The length of the CDR3 is 20 residues. V shed 4 bases, J shed 4 bases, and the junction held 16 bases outside the gene matches. The DNA of the CDR3 is TGTGCCAGTAGTAACGCTGGACTAGCGGGAAACACCGGAGGCACCGGGGAGCTGTTTTTT. Translating gives CASSNAGLAGNTGGTGELFF.

In this sample, this clone turned up once. The chain carries TRBV4-1 and TRBJ2-5; a possible D gene is TRBD2 (7 bases). Trimming left V 4 bases short and J 5 bases short, with 26 bases between. This CDR3 contains 18 residues. Germline assignment: CDR1 MGHRA and CDR2 YSYEKL. CDR3 sequence: CASSRSTSLLGGDETQYF. CDR3 nucleotides: TGCGCCAGCAGCCGATCCACGTCCCTACTAGGGGGGGATGAGACCCAGTACTTC.

About this clone: No DNA is shown, since the ends of the CDR3 on it are uncertain; the CDR3 is the one TCRdb lists. This CDR3 reads CASSVVAGGSEYF. This rearrangement joins TRBV9 to TRBJ2-3; the listed D gene, TRBD2, was not tested against the DNA. The CDR3 adds up to 13 amino acids, both ends counted. Germline loops: CDR1 SGDLS, CDR2 YYNGEE.

This clone was observed a single time. V usage is TRBV9 and J usage is TRBJ2-3, with D perhaps matching TRBD2 (7 bases). V was cut by 0 bases and J by 2 bases, with 13 bases left in between. This CDR3 comprises 16 residues. From germline, CDR1 is SGDLS and CDR2 YYNGEE. This chain's CDR3 is CASSVDEGGVTDTQYF. The DNA of the CDR3 is TGTGCCAGCAGCGTAGATGAGGGGGGGGTCACAGATACGCAGTATTTT.

V is TRBV18 and J is TRBJ2-3; 15 bases map to TRBD2. The V gene's germline CDR1 is KGHSH and CDR2 LQKENI. This CDR3 comprises 16 residues. The ends lost 0 bases at V and 6 bases at J; junction bases unmatched: 1. This CDR3 is CASSPPGLAGGDTQYF. CDR3 nucleotides: TGTGCCAGCTCACCACCGGGACTAGCGGGAGGCGATACGCAGTATTTT.

V gene TRBV10-3 combines with J gene TRBJ1-1; D not certain. V was pared by 0 bases and J by 6 bases, with 8 bases between. From germline, CDR1 is ENHRY and CDR2 SYGVKD. The CDR3 sequence is 13 residues long. The CDR3: CAISESRGAEAFF. The CDR3 region has the DNA TGTGCCATCAGTGAGTCGCGGGGTGCTGAAGCTTTCTTT.

The chain combines TRBV7-9 with TRBJ1-5, with D unclear. The CDR3 consists of 14 residues. Per the germline V gene, CDR1 is SEHNR and CDR2 is FQNEAQ (reference sequence). Trimming stripped 6 bases from V and 0 bases from J, with 9 bases between. The CDR3 loop reads CASSLGNSNQPQHF. In DNA form, the CDR3 reads TGTGCCAGCAGTCTAGGCAATAGCAATCAGCCCCAGCATTTT.

The chain employs TRBV25-1 and TRBJ2-1; D is perhaps TRBD1 (5 bases). Germline CDR1 and CDR2: MGHDK and SYGVNS. The CDR3 contains 13 residues. Trimming cost V 2 bases and J 6 bases, with 8 bases left between them. CDR3 sequence (DNA): TGTGCCAGCAGTGAAGGGGCGCGCAATGAGCAGTTCTTC. Translated: CASSEGARNEQFF.

V gene TRBV6-5 combines with J gene TRBJ1-1, with 9 positions matching TRBD1. This CDR3 has 13 residues. V shed 2 bases and J 8 bases; nucleotides not matched to a gene: 3. The V gene's germline CDR1 is MNHEY and CDR2 SVGAGI. CDR3 in DNA: TGTGCCAGCAGTTACCTCGGGACAGGGGAAGCTTTCTTT. Amino acids: CASSYLGTGEAFF.

The gene calls are TRBV6-5 and TRBJ2-1; D uncertain. V lost 6 bases, J lost 7 bases, and 13 bases lay in between. The CDR3 is 13 amino acids. In germline, CDR1 is MNHEY, CDR2 SVGAGI. For the CDR3, the DNA is TGTGCCAGCAGCCGATTGTTCAGAAATGAGCAGTTCTTC. As protein: CASSRLFRNEQFF.

The CDR3 sequence: CASSQDLASGGAADTQYF. In nucleotides, the CDR3 is TGTGCCAGCAGCCAAGATCTGGCTAGCGGGGGGGCGGCAGATACGCAGTATTTT. The gene calls are TRBV3-1 (or the pseudogene TRBV3-2) and TRBJ2-3, with 12 nucleotides matching TRBD2. J was trimmed by 4 bases and V by 0 bases; bases with no gene match: 8. The CDR3 runs to 18 residues. Germline V gene lookup returns CDR1 LGHDT and CDR2 YNNKEL (reference sequence).

The chain uses TRBV6-2 or TRBV6-3 and TRBJ2-2, with D perhaps matching TRBD2 (5 bases). The V end lost 5 bases, the J end lost 2 bases, and 9 bases lay between the germline ends. The CDR3 spans 14 residues. CDR1 is MNHEY and CDR2 is SVGEGT in the germline V gene. The CDR3: CASSPTSNTGELFF. DNA for the CDR3: TGTGCCAGCAGTCCAACTAGTAACACCGGGGAGCTGTTTTTT.

This clone showed up just a few times. This probably arose from a read error, given a far larger clone one base away. The J gene is TRBJ1-6, the V gene TRBV3-1 (or the pseudogene TRBV3-2); TRBD1 is a possible D gene (6 bases). Trimming shortened V by 4 bases and J by 4 bases, and 8 bases separated the two germline ends. Germline CDR1 LGHDT, CDR2 YNNKEL (reference sequence). This CDR3 spans 14 amino acids. The CDR3 nucleotides read TGTGCCAGCAGCCCACAGGGTTATAATTCACCCCTCCACTTT. Translation: CASSPQGYNSPLHF.